Below, one T cell receptor beta chain is given with its context. Its matching antigen is unknown. This entry belongs to a study of breast tumors, draining lymph nodes, adjacent tissues. Study findings and constraints: Tumors had less TCR diversity than lymph nodes, more than nontumor tissue.

One entry per CDR3 protein results from TCRdb running MiXCR on the multiplex PCR reads. The sample holds under 85,000 distinct CDR3 sequences, approximately 19% seen once. Germline V gene lookup returns CDR1 SGHVS and CDR2 FQNEAQ. V dropped 5 bases and J dropped 1 base, with 14 bases sitting between them. The length of the CDR3 is 16 residues. The lymph nodes were axillary draining lymph nodes from breast cancer patients. The genes are TRBV7-8 and TRBJ2-2; D is unclear. This TCR was sampled from a female donor with breast cancer. Some clones in this sample may be carry-over from other donors' samples. Sequenced input: axillary lymph node tissue. In DNA form, the CDR3 reads TGTGCCAGCAGCCCCTCAAAGGGCCTGAACACCGGGGAGCTGTTTTTT. Translated, it gives CASSPSKGLNTGELFF.